The clone carrying this T cell receptor beta chain was found a few times. Approximately 9.4 milliliters was the volume of peripheral blood drawn from each donor. This record belongs to a study of blood T cells in healthy people across ages. For the second PCR, which ran for about 6 to 11 cycles, a sample-barcoded 5' primer and a J-beta primer mix were used. Via MiXCR, TCRdb re-called the 5' RACE reads, giving one row per CDR3 protein. This sample has about 640,000 distinct CDR3 sequences, with under 65% found just once. The CDR3 has 11 residues. V dropped 5 bases and J dropped 9 bases, with 8 bases sitting between them.

The source of this sequence is a man aged 55 to 70 in good health. Material for sequencing was blood. The V call is TRBV12-3 or TRBV12-4, the J call TRBJ2-1; D is unclear. The CDR3 region is CASSRRSEQFF. The CDR3, as DNA: TGTGCCAGCAGTCGACGGTCTGAGCAGTTCTTC.